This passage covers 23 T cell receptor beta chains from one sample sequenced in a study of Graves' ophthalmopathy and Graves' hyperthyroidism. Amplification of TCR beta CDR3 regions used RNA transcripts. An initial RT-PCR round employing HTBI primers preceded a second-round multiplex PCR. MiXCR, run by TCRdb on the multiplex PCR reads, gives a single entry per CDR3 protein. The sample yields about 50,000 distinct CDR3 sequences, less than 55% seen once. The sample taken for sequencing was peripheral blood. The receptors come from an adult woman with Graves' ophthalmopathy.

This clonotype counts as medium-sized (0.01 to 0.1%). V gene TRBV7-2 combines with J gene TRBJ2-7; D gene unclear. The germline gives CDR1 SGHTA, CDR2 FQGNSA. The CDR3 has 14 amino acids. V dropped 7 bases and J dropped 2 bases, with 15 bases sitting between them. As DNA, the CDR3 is TGTGCCAGCACCCTCACGACCGTTACCTACGAGCAGTACTTC. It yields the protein CASTLTTVTYEQYF. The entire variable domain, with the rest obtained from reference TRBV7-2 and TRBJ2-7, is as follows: GAGVSQSPSNKVTEKGKDVELRCDPISGHTALYWYRQSLGQGLEFLIYFQGNSAPDKSGLPSDRFSAERTGGSVSTLTIQRTQQEDSAVYLCASTLTTVTYEQYFGPGTRLTVT.

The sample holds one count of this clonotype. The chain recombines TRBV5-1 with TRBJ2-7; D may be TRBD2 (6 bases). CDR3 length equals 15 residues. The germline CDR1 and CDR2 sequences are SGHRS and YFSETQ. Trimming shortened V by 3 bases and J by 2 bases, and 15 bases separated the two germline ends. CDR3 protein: CASSSRWRVTYEQYV. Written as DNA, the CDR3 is TGCGCCAGCAGCTCCCGGTGGAGGGTTACCTACGAGCAGTACGTC.

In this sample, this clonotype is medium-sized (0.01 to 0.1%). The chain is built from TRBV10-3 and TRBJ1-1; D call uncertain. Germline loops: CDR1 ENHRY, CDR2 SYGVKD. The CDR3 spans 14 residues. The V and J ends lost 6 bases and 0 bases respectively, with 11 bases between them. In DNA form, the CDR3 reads TGTGCCATCAGGGTAACCAGTCTGAACACTGAAGCTTTCTTT. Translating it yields CAIRVTSLNTEAFF.

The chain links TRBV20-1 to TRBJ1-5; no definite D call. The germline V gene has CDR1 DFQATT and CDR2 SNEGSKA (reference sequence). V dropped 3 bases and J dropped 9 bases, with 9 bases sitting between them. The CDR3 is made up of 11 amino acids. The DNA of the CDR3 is TGCAGTGCTAGCAGCGGGAGGCCCCAGCATTTT. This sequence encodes CSASSGRPQHF.

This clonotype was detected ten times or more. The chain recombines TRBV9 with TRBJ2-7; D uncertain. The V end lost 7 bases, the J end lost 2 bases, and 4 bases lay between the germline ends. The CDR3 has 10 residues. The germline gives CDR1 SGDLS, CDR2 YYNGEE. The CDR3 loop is CASGPYEQYF. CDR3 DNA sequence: TGTGCCAGCGGCCCCTACGAGCAGTACTTC.

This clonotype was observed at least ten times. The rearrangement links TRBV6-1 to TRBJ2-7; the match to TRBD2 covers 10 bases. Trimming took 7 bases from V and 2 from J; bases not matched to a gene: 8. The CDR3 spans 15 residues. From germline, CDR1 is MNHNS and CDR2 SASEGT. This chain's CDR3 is CASTGEAGGAYEQYF. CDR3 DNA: TGTGCCAGCACCGGTGAAGCGGGAGGGGCCTACGAGCAGTACTTC.

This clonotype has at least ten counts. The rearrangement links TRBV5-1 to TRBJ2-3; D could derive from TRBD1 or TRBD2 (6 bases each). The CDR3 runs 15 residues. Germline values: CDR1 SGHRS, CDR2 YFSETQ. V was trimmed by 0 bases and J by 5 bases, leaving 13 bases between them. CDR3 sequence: CASSLGGGRVDTQYF. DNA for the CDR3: TGCGCCAGCAGCTTGGGTGGGGGGCGGGTAGATACGCAGTATTTT.

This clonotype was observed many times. CDR3 sequence reads: CSARSITGANVLTF. CDR3 DNA: TGCAGTGCTAGATCCATAACTGGGGCCAACGTCCTGACTTTC. The chain links TRBV20-1 to TRBJ2-6, with D hard to call. This CDR3 contains 14 residues. CDR1 DFQATT and CDR2 SNEGSKA come from the germline V gene (reference sequence). V dropped 2 bases and J dropped 2 bases, with 7 bases sitting between them.

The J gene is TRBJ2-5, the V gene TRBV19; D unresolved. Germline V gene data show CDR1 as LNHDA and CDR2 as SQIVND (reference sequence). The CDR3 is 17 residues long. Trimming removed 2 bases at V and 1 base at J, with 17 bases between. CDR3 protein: CASSITVGTDRQETQYF. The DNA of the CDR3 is TGTGCCAGTAGTATAACGGTGGGAACTGACCGCCAAGAGACCCAGTACTTC.

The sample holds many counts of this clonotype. The CDR3 reads CASSEGLGSYEQYF. CDR3 nucleotide sequence: TGTGCCAGTAGTGAAGGGCTGGGCTCCTACGAGCAGTACTTC. The chain employs TRBV19 and TRBJ2-7; no firm D call. Trimming took off 5 bases at V and 0 bases at J, with 11 bases between the two ends. Looked up from germline, CDR1 is LNHDA and CDR2 is SQIVND (reference sequence). The CDR3 totals 14 residues.

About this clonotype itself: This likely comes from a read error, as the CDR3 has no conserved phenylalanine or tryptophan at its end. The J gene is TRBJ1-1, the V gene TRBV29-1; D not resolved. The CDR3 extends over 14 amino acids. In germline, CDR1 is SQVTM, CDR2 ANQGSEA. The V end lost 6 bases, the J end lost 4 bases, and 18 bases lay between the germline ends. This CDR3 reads CSVVGPGLGTEAFL. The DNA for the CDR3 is TGCAGCGTCGTAGGGCCAGGATTAGGCACTGAAGCTTTCTTG.

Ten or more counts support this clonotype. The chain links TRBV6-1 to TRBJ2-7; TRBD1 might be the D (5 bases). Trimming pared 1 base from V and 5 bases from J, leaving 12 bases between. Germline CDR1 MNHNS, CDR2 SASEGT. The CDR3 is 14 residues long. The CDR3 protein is CASSEGGNRNEQYF. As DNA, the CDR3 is TGTGCCAGCAGTGAAGGTGGGAACAGGAACGAGCAGTACTTC.

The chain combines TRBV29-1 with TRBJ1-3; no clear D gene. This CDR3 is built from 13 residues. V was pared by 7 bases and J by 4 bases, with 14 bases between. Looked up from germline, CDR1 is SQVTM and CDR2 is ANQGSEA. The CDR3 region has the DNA TGCAGCGCTGCTGATGGACGGGGAAACACCATATATTTT. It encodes CSAADGRGNTIYF.

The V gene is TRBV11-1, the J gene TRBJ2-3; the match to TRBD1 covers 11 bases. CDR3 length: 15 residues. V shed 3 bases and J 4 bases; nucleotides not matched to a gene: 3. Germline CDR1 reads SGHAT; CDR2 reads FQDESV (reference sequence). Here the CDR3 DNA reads TGTGCCAGCAGCTTGGGACAGGGGGACTCAGATACGCAGTATTTT. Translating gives CASSLGQGDSDTQYF.

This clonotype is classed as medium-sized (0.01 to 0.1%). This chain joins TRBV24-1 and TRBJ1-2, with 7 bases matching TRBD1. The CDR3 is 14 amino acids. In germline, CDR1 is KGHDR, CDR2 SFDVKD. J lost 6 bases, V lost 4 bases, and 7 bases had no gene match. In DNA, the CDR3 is TGTGCCACCAGTGACCCAGGGGGAATTGATGGCTACACCTTC. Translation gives CATSDPGGIDGYTF.

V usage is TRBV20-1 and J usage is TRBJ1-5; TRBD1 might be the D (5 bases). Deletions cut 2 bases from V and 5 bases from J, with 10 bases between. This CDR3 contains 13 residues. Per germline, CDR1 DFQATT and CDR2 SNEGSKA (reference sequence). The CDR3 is CSARRTGHQPQHF. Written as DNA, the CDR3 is TGCAGTGCTAGACGAACGGGACATCAGCCCCAGCATTTT.

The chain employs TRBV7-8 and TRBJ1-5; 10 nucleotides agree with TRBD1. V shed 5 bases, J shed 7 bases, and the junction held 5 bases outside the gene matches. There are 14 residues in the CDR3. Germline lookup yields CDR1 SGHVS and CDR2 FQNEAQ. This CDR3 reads CASSRDRGGQPQHF. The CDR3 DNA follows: TGTGCCAGCAGCCGGGACAGGGGAGGACAGCCCCAGCATTTT.

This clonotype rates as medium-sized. The CDR3 spells CASSLGTSGRYEQYF. In DNA, the CDR3 is TGTGCCAGCAGCCTCGGGACTAGCGGACGCTACGAGCAGTACTTC. This chain joins TRBV9 and TRBJ2-7; 11 bases align to TRBD2. This CDR3 has 15 amino acids. Trimming at V came to 4 bases and at J to 3 bases, leaving 6 bases not matched to a gene. From germline, CDR1 is SGDLS and CDR2 YYNGEE.

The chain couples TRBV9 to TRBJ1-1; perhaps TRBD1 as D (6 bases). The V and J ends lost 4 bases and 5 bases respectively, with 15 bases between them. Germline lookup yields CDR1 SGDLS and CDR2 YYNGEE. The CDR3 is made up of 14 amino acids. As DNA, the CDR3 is TGTGCCAGCAGCATAAGGGGGGCTGAGACTGAAGCTTTCTTT. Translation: CASSIRGAETEAFF. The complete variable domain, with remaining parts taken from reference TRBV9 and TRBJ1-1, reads DSGVTQTPKHLITATGQRVTLRCSPRSGDLSVYWYQQSLDQGLQFLIQYYNGEERAKGNILERFSAQQFPDLHSELNLSSLELGDSALYFCASSIRGAETEAFFGQGTRLTVV.

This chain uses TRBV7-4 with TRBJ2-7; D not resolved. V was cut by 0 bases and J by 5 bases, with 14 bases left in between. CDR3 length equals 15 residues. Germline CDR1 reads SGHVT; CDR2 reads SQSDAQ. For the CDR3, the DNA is TGTGCCAGCAGCTTAGCCGTGGATTCCCACCACGAGCAGTACTTC. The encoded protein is CASSLAVDSHHEQYF.

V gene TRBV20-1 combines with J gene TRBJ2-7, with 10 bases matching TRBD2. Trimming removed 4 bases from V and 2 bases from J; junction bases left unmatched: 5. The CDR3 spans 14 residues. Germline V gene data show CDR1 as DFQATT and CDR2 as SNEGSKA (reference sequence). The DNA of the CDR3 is TGCAGTGCTACTAGCGGGAGTAGGACCTACGAGCAGTACTTC. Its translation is CSATSGSRTYEQYF.

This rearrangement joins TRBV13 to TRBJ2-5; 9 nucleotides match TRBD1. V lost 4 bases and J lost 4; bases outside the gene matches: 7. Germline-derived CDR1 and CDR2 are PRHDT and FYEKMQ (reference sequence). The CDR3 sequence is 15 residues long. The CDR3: CASSSDRGGLETQYF. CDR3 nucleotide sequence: TGTGCCAGCAGCTCCGACAGGGGGGGTTTAGAGACCCAGTACTTC.

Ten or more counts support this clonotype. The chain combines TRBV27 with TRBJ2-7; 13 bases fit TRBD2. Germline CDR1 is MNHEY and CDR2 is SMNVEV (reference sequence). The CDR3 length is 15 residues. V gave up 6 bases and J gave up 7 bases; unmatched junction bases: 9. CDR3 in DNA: TGTGCCAGCAGCCCCGGACTAGCGGGAGTTGGTGAGCAGTACTTC. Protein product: CASSPGLAGVGEQYF.